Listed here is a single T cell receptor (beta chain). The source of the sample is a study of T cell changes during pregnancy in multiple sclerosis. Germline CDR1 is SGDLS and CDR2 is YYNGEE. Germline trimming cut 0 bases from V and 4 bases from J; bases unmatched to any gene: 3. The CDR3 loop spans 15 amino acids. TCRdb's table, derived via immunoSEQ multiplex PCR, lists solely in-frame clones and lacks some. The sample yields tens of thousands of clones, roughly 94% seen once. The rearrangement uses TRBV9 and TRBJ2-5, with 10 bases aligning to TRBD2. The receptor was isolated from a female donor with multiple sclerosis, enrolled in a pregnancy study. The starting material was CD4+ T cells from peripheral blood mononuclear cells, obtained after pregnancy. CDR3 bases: TGTGCCAGCAGCGTAGATGTAGCGGGGGGAGAGACCCAGTACTTC. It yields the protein CASSVDVAGGETQYF. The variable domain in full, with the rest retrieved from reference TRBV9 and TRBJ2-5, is DSGVTQTPKHLITATGQRVTLRCSPRSGDLSVYWYQQSLDQGLQFLIQYYNGEERAKGNILERFSAQQFPDLHSELNLSSLELGDSALYFCASSVDVAGGETQYFGPGTRLLVL.